Presented here are 7 T cell receptor beta chains from one specimen sequenced in a study of identical twins. Each CDR3 protein is one row after TCRdb ran MiXCR on the 5' RACE reads. Counted here are 250,000 to 350,000 distinct CDR3 sequences, more than 6.5% occurring once; the ten biggest clones make up over 2%. These data are also associated with another study on yellow fever vaccine responses in identical twins.

Specimen: memory (CD45RO+) T cells sorted from blood. Receptors were obtained from a woman under 30 in good health.

This clonotype was seen at least ten times. The chain carries TRBV4-1 and TRBJ2-6; the D gene is possibly TRBD1 (5 bases). The CDR3 has 19 residues. CDR1 and CDR2 from the germline V gene are MGHRA and YSYEKL. V lost 0 bases and J 0 bases, leaving 15 bases between the germline ends. CDR3 nucleotide sequence: TGCGCCAGCAGCCAAGACTGGGCAGGGTTTAGCTCTGGGGCCAACGTCCTGACTTTC. Its translation is CASSQDWAGFSSGANVLTF.

The V call is TRBV13, the J call TRBJ2-5; D is ambiguous. V was shortened by 5 bases and J by 3 bases, with 7 bases between the two germline ends. The germline CDR1 and CDR2 sequences are PRHDT and FYEKMQ (reference sequence). The CDR3 consists of 12 residues. This CDR3 reads CASSPPEETQYF. The CDR3 coding sequence is TGTGCCAGCAGCCCCCCAGAAGAGACCCAGTACTTC.

The chain combines TRBV5-6 with TRBJ2-5; TRBD1 agrees at 7 bases. V lost 3 bases to trimming and J lost 4 bases; unmatched junction nucleotides: 3. The germline V gene encodes CDR1 SGHDT and CDR2 YYEEEE. This CDR3 spans 13 amino acids. DNA for the CDR3: TGTGCCAGCAGCTACAGGGGATCAGAGACCCAGTACTTC. Amino acids: CASSYRGSETQYF. Full variable domain (remainder filled in from reference TRBV5-6 and TRBJ2-5): DAGVTQSPTHLIKTRGQQVTLRCSPKSGHDTVSWYQQALGQGPQFIFQYYEEEERQRGNFPDRFSGHQFPNYSSELNVNALLLGDSALYLCASSYRGSETQYFGPGTRLLVL.

In this sample, this clonotype turned up a few times. The chain couples TRBV20-1 to TRBJ2-5, with TRBD2 matching over 7 bases. The CDR3 spans 14 residues. Germline lookup yields CDR1 DFQATT and CDR2 SNEGSKA (reference sequence). V trimming: 4 bases; J trimming: 2 bases; junction bases outside the gene matches: 7. The chain's CDR3 is CSATRAGRQETQYF. CDR3 bases: TGCAGTGCTACAAGAGCGGGAAGACAAGAGACCCAGTACTTC.

This clonotype was counted only a few times. The chain employs TRBV20-1 and TRBJ1-5; TRBD1 is a possible D gene (6 bases). Germline lookup yields CDR1 DFQATT and CDR2 SNEGSKA (reference sequence). V dropped 3 bases and J dropped 3 bases, with 15 bases sitting between them. The CDR3 contains 15 residues. The CDR3 spells CSARRAQGNNQPQHF. In DNA, the CDR3 is TGCAGTGCTAGGAGGGCCCAGGGGAACAATCAGCCCCAGCATTTT.

CDR3 residues: CASSLGQAFTEAFF. CDR3 DNA: TGTGCCAGCAGCCTCGGGCAGGCTTTCACTGAAGCTTTCTTT. This chain links TRBV16 with TRBJ1-1; D gene uncertain. In germline, CDR1 is KGHSY, CDR2 FQNENV. Trimming took off 4 bases at V and 4 bases at J, with 13 bases between the two ends. CDR3 length equals 14 residues.

The chain links TRBV20-1 to TRBJ2-1; 9 positions agree with TRBD2. CDR1 and CDR2 from the germline V gene are DFQATT and SNEGSKA (reference sequence). After removal of 5 bases from V and 4 bases from J, the junction contained 6 bases not matched to a gene. This CDR3 has 14 amino acids. The CDR3 region has the DNA TGCAGTGCTTTTGCTAGCGGGGTGTACAATGAGCAGTTCTTC. The encoded protein is CSAFASGVYNEQFF.